This T cell receptor (beta chain) appears in the sequencing data of a study of CD8+CD57+ T cells in acquired aplastic anemia. CD8+CD57+ cell expansion had been shown by flow cytometry in patients chosen for sequencing. Genomic DNA, serving as template, underwent TCR beta VDJ and CDR3 profiling. TCRdb redid the calling of the reads with MiXCR, one entry per CDR3 protein. The sample comprises 450,000 to 600,000 distinct CDR3 sequences, over 25% of which are singletons, and 0.75% to 0.95% rests with the top ten. The CDR3 contains 15 residues. Germline loops: CDR1 SQVTM, CDR2 ANQGSEA. V was clipped by 4 bases and J by 2 bases; unmatched bases: 10. At least ten counts were recorded for this clonotype.

The chain joins TRBV29-1 to TRBJ2-7; TRBD1 agrees at 8 bases. Source material: sorted CD4+, CD8+, or CD8+CD57+ T cells (not recorded which) from PBMCs. The source of this sequence is a human donor with aplastic anemia. The chain's CDR3 is CSVVGQVGDTYEQYF. CDR3 nucleotide sequence: TGCAGCGTTGTGGGACAGGTAGGGGATACCTACGAGCAGTACTTC.